One and the same sample provided the 19 T cell receptor beta chains below, sequenced in a study of T cell responses to AZD1222 COVID-19 vaccine (dated by TCRdb to the early 2020s). In light of the paper, this sample's time point label describes: about 28 days (+/-7) after the second vaccine dose. The library was produced with the immunoSEQ multiplex PCR assay. In TCRdb, the immuneACCESS table is reduced to in-frame sequences with V and J assigned. These tables do not hold every clone; where another copy was compared, an unresolved V gene accounts for under half, and the others remain unexplained. For this sample the table gives some 110,000 clones, of which roughly 89% were detected only once. Of the sample, 35% to 45% is held by the ten largest clones. The sample consisted of peripheral blood, taken 28 days after the second AZD1222 dose. The receptors come from an adult who received the AZD1222 COVID-19 vaccine.

This clone was counted a single time. The J gene is TRBJ2-7, the V gene TRBV4-1; maybe TRBD2 (5 bases). Germline CDR1 MGHRA, CDR2 YSYEKL. This CDR3 is built from 17 residues. Trimming took off 4 bases at V and 3 bases at J, with 22 bases between the two ends. The DNA of the CDR3 is TGCGCCAGCAGCCGCCGGACGAGTTTCGATGCGGGCTACGAGCAGTACTTC. Amino acid sequence: CASSRRTSFDAGYEQYF.

This clone was seen a single time. This rearrangement joins TRBV19 to TRBJ2-7; D uncertain. CDR1 is LNHDA and CDR2 is SQIVND in the germline V gene (reference sequence). Trimming cost V 5 bases and J 0 bases, with 14 bases left between them. This CDR3 contains 15 residues. CDR3 nucleotides: TGTGCCAGTAGTGACCCCGGCAGGAGCTCCTACGAGCAGTACTTC. Protein sequence: CASSDPGRSSYEQYF.

With respect to this clone: Its ends do not fully match the called genes, so a read error is possible. The chain links TRBV4-3 to TRBJ2-3, with 7 bases fitting TRBD2. This CDR3 is built from 21 residues. CDR1 is LGHNA and CDR2 is YSLEER in the germline V gene. The CDR3 here is CASSKDPSGTYPGGSTDTQYF. DNA for the CDR3: TGCGCCAGCAGCAAAGACCCAAGCGGGACCTACCCCGGGGGGAGCACAGATACGCAGTATTTT.

This clone showed up just once. This chain joins TRBV5-1 and TRBJ2-3; D remains unclear. The germline V gene encodes CDR1 SGHRS and CDR2 YFSETQ. Trimming shortened V by 1 base and J by 2 bases, and 11 bases separated the two germline ends. The CDR3 covers 15 residues. DNA for the CDR3: TGCGCCAGCAGCTTGAGGCTACCTCCCACAGATACGCAGTATTTT. Translated: CASSLRLPPTDTQYF. Variable domain in full (rest from reference TRBV5-1 and TRBJ2-3): KAGVTQTPRYLIKTRGQQVTLSCSPISGHRSVSWYQQTPGQGLQFLFEYFSETQRNKGNFPGRFSGRQFSNSRSEMNVSTLELGDSALYLCASSLRLPPTDTQYFGPGTRLTVL.

J is TRBJ2-5 and V is TRBV9, with D unresolved. Germline lookup yields CDR1 SGDLS and CDR2 YYNGEE. This CDR3 comprises 14 residues. Trimming left V 1 base short and J 4 bases short, with 11 bases between. This CDR3 reads CASSVSERAETQYF. The CDR3 DNA sequence: TGTGCCAGCAGCGTATCGGAAAGGGCAGAGACCCAGTACTTC.

The chain employs TRBV6-4 and TRBJ2-5; 8 bases match TRBD2. This CDR3 has 16 amino acids. J was trimmed by 5 bases and V by 0 bases; bases with no gene match: 8. Germline loops: CDR1 MRHNA, CDR2 SNTAGT. For the CDR3, the DNA is TGTGCCAGCAGTGACTCTAGCGGGGAGGGTCGGGAGACCCAGTACTTC. It codes for CASSDSSGEGRETQYF.

This chain connects TRBV5-5 to TRBJ2-7; no definite D call. This CDR3 is 11 amino acids long. CDR1 is SGHKS, CDR2 YYEKEE, per germline (reference sequence). V lost 2 bases to trimming and J lost 4 bases, with 4 bases between them. The chain's CDR3 is CASSLGYEQYF. The CDR3 DNA sequence: TGTGCCAGCAGCTTAGGTTACGAGCAGTACTTC.

This clone was found once. V and J are TRBV11-3 and TRBJ2-1; 15 bases are shared with TRBD2. The CDR3 is 15 amino acids. V lost 1 base to trimming and J lost 12 bases; unmatched junction nucleotides: 4. Germline assignment: CDR1 SGHNT and CDR2 YENEEA. The CDR3 sequence is CASSLGGLAGGPQFF. The CDR3 nucleotides are TGTGCCAGCAGCTTAGGCGGACTAGCGGGAGGGCCGCAGTTCTTC.

The table lists this clone with a count of one. V usage is TRBV28 and J usage is TRBJ1-2; D uncertain. Germline V gene data show CDR1 as MDHEN and CDR2 as SYDVKM. CDR3 length: 13 amino acids. V was clipped by 5 bases and J by 2 bases, with 9 bases between them. The CDR3 here is CASSKGLNYGYTF. DNA for the CDR3: TGTGCCAGCAGTAAGGGTTTAAACTATGGCTACACCTTC.

V and J are TRBV11-2 and TRBJ2-7; D is possibly TRBD2 (5 bases). Germline CDR1 and CDR2: SGHAT and FQNNGV. The V and J ends lost 1 base and 1 base respectively, with 8 bases between them. The CDR3 is 14 amino acids. In nucleotides, the CDR3 is TGTGCCAGCAGCTTAGGTACTAGTTCCTACGAGCAGTACTTC. Translation gives CASSLGTSSYEQYF.

This sequence joins TRBV5-6 and TRBJ2-1, with D hard to call. The CDR3 spans 15 residues. The germline V gene encodes CDR1 SGHDT and CDR2 YYEEEE. Trimming left V 3 bases short and J 0 bases short, with 10 bases between. CDR3 protein: CASSSGLSSYNEQFF. The CDR3 DNA reads as TGTGCCAGCAGCTCCGGCCTAAGCTCCTACAATGAGCAGTTCTTC.

The rearrangement joins TRBV15 to TRBJ2-7, with TRBD2 identical over 15 bases. Germline V CDR1 and CDR2: LNHNV, YYDKDF (reference sequence). This CDR3 is built from 20 residues. The trim removed 0 bases at V and 3 bases at J, leaving 12 bases unmatched. CDR3 region: CATSRDPGLAGGPGHYEQYF. As DNA, the CDR3 is TGTGCCACCAGCAGAGATCCTGGACTAGCGGGAGGGCCCGGGCACTACGAGCAGTACTTC.

A word on this clone: The same CDR3 is also encoded by other DNA sequences in this sample. The chain has TRBV9 and TRBJ2-1, with 8 bases lining up with TRBD1. The germline gives CDR1 SGDLS, CDR2 YYNGEE. V shed 0 bases and J 4 bases; nucleotides not matched to a gene: 0. This CDR3 is built from 14 residues. CDR3 amino acids: CASSVGQGYNEQFF. CDR3 in DNA: TGTGCCAGCAGCGTAGGACAGGGGTACAATGAGCAGTTCTTC.

This chain connects TRBV27 to TRBJ2-7, with unresolved D. Trimming removed 4 bases from V and 5 bases from J, with 12 bases in between. CDR1 is MNHEY, CDR2 SMNVEV, per germline (reference sequence). This CDR3 is built from 13 residues. CDR3 DNA sequence: TGTGCCAGCAGTTCCCCTAGGTCCCACGAGCAGTACTTC. Protein product: CASSSPRSHEQYF.

With respect to this clone: Other DNA sequences in this specimen translate into the identical CDR3. The chain combines TRBV2 with TRBJ2-2; 9 bases fit TRBD1. V was clipped by 4 bases and J by 6 bases; unmatched bases: 3. This CDR3 spans 14 amino acids. Germline CDR1 reads SNHLY; CDR2 reads FYNNEI. The CDR3 DNA is TGTGCCAGCAGTGTAAGACAGGGGGCCGGGGAGCTGTTTTTT. Translated: CASSVRQGAGELFF.

J is TRBJ2-7 and V is TRBV7-2; D may be TRBD2 (6 bases). Germline lookup yields CDR1 SGHTA and CDR2 FQGNSA. Trimming took off 1 base at V and 6 bases at J, with 16 bases between the two ends. This CDR3 has 15 residues. In DNA form, the CDR3 reads TGTGCCAGCAGCTTAGAGTGGGGCCAGGGAGGCGAGCAGTACTTC. Its translation is CASSLEWGQGGEQYF.

The gene calls are TRBV24-1 and TRBJ2-3, with TRBD2 as a possible D gene (6 bases). The CDR3 runs to 12 residues. Germline loops: CDR1 KGHDR, CDR2 SFDVKD. V lost 9 bases and J lost 6, with 12 bases in between. This CDR3 reads CATGTPPDTQYF. CDR3 DNA: TGTGCCACCGGGACTCCCCCCGATACGCAGTATTTT.

The chain employs TRBV2 and TRBJ1-4; 7 nucleotides line up with TRBD1. Germline CDR1 reads SNHLY; CDR2 reads FYNNEI. With V trimmed by 5 bases and J by 12 bases, 24 bases remained unmatched. The CDR3 loop spans 18 amino acids. CDR3 bases: TGTGCCAGCAGTCCTTACGAAAAACCCGGGACAGCCCTCCAGGAACTGTTTTTT. It translates to CASSPYEKPGTALQELFF.

The chain links TRBV28 to TRBJ2-1; 10 nucleotides line up with TRBD2. The CDR3 sequence is 13 residues long. After removal of 8 bases from V and 15 bases from J, the junction contained 13 bases not matched to a gene. Looked up from germline, CDR1 is MDHEN and CDR2 is SYDVKM. CDR3 DNA sequence: TGTGCCAGCCACCACCTCTCTAGCGGGGGTCTGTTCTTC. Amino acid sequence: CASHHLSSGGLFF. The complete variable domain, with remaining parts taken from reference TRBV28 and TRBJ2-1, reads DVKVTQSSRYLVKRTGEKVFLECVQDMDHENMFWYRQDPGLGLRLIYFSYDVKMKEKGDIPEGYSVSREKKERFSLILESASTNQTSMYLCASHHLSSGGLFFGPGTRLTVL.